These T cell receptor beta chains were read from a single sample in a study of molecular identifiers for immune sequencing clone quantification. TCRdb passed the PCR reads through MiXCR, listing each CDR3 protein once. The sample includes about 630,000 distinct CDR3 sequences, approximately 24% of them seen just once. Specimen: naive CD8+ T cells from blood, with Jurkat cell RNA spiked in. These receptor sequences come from a human donor in good health. Some libraries in this study had Jurkat cell RNA spiked in. Each CDR3 is given with its conserved first and last residue. D genes are given only for firm matches. Clone size is stated in some rows and not others, as once, few, many or a class when expanded.

TGTGCCAGTAGTGTTGCACAGGGGGCGAGCACAGATACGCAGTATTTT	CASSVAQGASTDTQYF	TRBV19	TRBJ2-3	many	TRBD1
TGTGCCAGCAGTTTATCATGGGACAGAGTAATCGCGAACACCGGGGAGCTGTTTTTT	CASSLSWDRVIANTGELFF	TRBV27	TRBJ2-2	few	TRBD1
TGCGCCGGCAGCCAAGATTCGTGGCCTAGCGGGGAGCAGAGGTGGGCAGATACGCAGTATTTT	CAGSQDSWPSGEQRWADTQYF	TRBV4-3	TRBJ2-3	few	TRBD2
TGCAGTGCTAGAGGGTATAGCGGGACATCGTTAGATACGCAGTATTTT	CSARGYSGTSLDTQYF	TRBV20-1	TRBJ2-3	many	TRBD2
TGTGCCAGCAGTTACTGGTCGGGGCCTTATAGCAATCAGCCCCAGCATTTT	CASSYWSGPYSNQPQHF	TRBV6-2/TRBV6-3	TRBJ1-5	few	-
TGCGCCAGCAGCCAAGATGGACAGGGGGCCTCTAATGAAAAACTGTTTTTT	CASSQDGQGASNEKLFF	TRBV4-3	TRBJ1-4	many	TRBD1
TGTGCCAGCAGTTTAATGGGGCCCGGGGAGCTGTTTTTT	CASSLMGPGELFF	TRBV12-3/TRBV12-4	TRBJ2-2	many	-
TGTGCCAGCAGTTTTACGGTCCGAAGTTCCACTGAAGCTTTCTTT	CASSFTVRSSTEAFF	TRBV27	TRBJ1-1	few	-
TGCGCCAGCAGCCAAGATCGCGTACAGGCTAACACCGGGGAGCTGTTTTTT	CASSQDRVQANTGELFF	TRBV4-3	TRBJ2-2	many	-
TGTGCCAGCAGCCCCGGGGGAGGAGGCTATAATGAAAAACTGTTTTTT	CASSPGGGGYNEKLFF	TRBV7-9	TRBJ1-4	many	-
TGCGCCAGCAGTCCGGACTACCCCAACTCCTACGAGCAGTACTTC	CASSPDYPNSYEQYF	TRBV4-3	TRBJ2-7	-	-
TGTGCCAGTAGTTTAATGACTAGCGGGGGCGCTTTAACCGGGGAGCTGTTTTTT	CASSLMTSGGALTGELFF	TRBV19	TRBJ2-2	few	TRBD2
TGTGCCAGCAGCTCACCCCCGGGGGAGGCGCAGTACTTC	CASSSPPGEAQYF	TRBV7-2	TRBJ2-7	few	-
TGTGCCAGCAGTCCCATCCCTCCCTACGAGCAGTACTTC	CASSPIPPYEQYF	TRBV27	TRBJ2-7	few	-
TGCAGCGTTGAGATGCCGGGGTTGCTCCCCTACGAGCAGTACTTC	CSVEMPGLLPYEQYF	TRBV29-1	TRBJ2-7	many	-
TGTGCCAGCAGTTTTTCGGGACTAGTCTCCTACGAGCAGTACTTC	CASSFSGLVSYEQYF	TRBV27	TRBJ2-7	-	TRBD2
TGTGCCAGCAGCCAAGAGTTTGAAGAGACCCAGTACTTC	CASSQEFEETQYF	TRBV14	TRBJ2-5	many	-
TGTGCCAATGGACTAGCGGGAGTTAATACGCAGTATTTT	CANGLAGVNTQYF	TRBV21-1	TRBJ2-3	many	-
TGTGCCAGCAGCTTACCCAGGGGGCTGGGCACCGGGGAGCTGTTTTTT	CASSLPRGLGTGELFF	TRBV11-1	TRBJ2-2	few	TRBD1
TGTGCCAGCAGTCCAGTCGAACCGCTTCTTAACACTGAAGCTTTCTTT	CASSPVEPLLNTEAFF	TRBV27	TRBJ1-1	many	-
TGCGCCAGCAGCGTTGCGGGGGGGGGCCTCTCATACTACGAGCAGTACTTC	CASSVAGGGLSYYEQYF	TRBV5-1	TRBJ2-7	-	TRBD2
TGTGCCAGCAGCAGACTAGGATCAGATACGCAGTATTTT	CASSRLGSDTQYF	TRBV27	TRBJ2-3	few	-
TGTGCCAGCAGGATAGGACAGTTTATGAACACTGAAGCTTTCTTT	CASRIGQFMNTEAFF	TRBV2	TRBJ1-1	many	-
TGCAGCGTTGACGTCCCGACTAGCGGGAATTGGCCAGATACGCAGTATTTT	CSVDVPTSGNWPDTQYF	TRBV29-1	TRBJ2-3	many	TRBD2
TGCGCCAGCAGCCAAGATCTGGCCGGCAGGGGAATGCACAATGAGCAGTTCTTC	CASSQDLAGRGMHNEQFF	TRBV4-3	TRBJ2-1	few	-
TGTGCCAGCAGTGACTTGGTTGCGGGGGCCGACAATGAGCAGTTCTTC	CASSDLVAGADNEQFF	TRBV6-2/TRBV6-3	TRBJ2-1	few	-
TGTGCCAGCAGCGCTGCAGGGGGTTCAAACACTGAAGCTTTCTTT	CASSAAGGSNTEAFF	TRBV7-6	TRBJ1-1	many	TRBD1
TGCGCCAGCAGCCAAGTCCTTCGGGGTCAGCCCTACGAGCAGTACTTC	CASSQVLRGQPYEQYF	TRBV4-1	TRBJ2-7	-	-
TGTGCCAGCGGCCGGACTGGGAGCTCCTATAATTCACCCCTCCACTTT	CASGRTGSSYNSPLHF	TRBV2	TRBJ1-6	few	-
TGTGCCAGCAGCTGGGGACTAGCGGGGTATAGCACAGATACGCAGTATTTT	CASSWGLAGYSTDTQYF	TRBV5-4	TRBJ2-3	many	TRBD2
TGTGCCATCAGCTCGGTAGCGAACACCGGGGAGCTGTTTTTT	CAISSVANTGELFF	TRBV15	TRBJ2-2	-	-
TGTGCCAGCAGTTTATTAGGGGGTAGAAAGACCCAGTACTTC	CASSLLGGRKTQYF	TRBV27	TRBJ2-5	many	-
TGTGCCTGGACTCGGACAGGGGGGAGCGAGCAGTACTTC	CAWTRTGGSEQYF	TRBV30	TRBJ2-7	many	TRBD1
TGTGCATCGGGACTAGCGATAACCGGGGAGCTGTTTTTT	CASGLAITGELFF	TRBV7-9	TRBJ2-2	-	TRBD2
TGTGCCACCAGCAGCTCAAGCGCACGTTTGGGGGCAGAGACCCAGTACTTC	CATSSSSARLGAETQYF	TRBV15	TRBJ2-5	-	-
TGTGCCAGCAGCGTATTGGGAGTTCTTCCGAATGAGCAGTTCTTC	CASSVLGVLPNEQFF	TRBV9	TRBJ2-1	few	-
TGTGCCAGCAGTTTTGGAACAAGAGATCAGCCCCCGCATTTT	CASSFGTRDQPPHF	TRBV27	TRBJ1-5	-	-
TGTGCCTGGAGTGATCTCACCTACGAGCAGTACTTC	CAWSDLTYEQYF	TRBV30	TRBJ2-7	many	-
TGTGCCACCAGTGTCTGGAACAGGGGGTGCTCCTACAATGAGCAGTTCTTC	CATSVWNRGCSYNEQFF	TRBV24-1	TRBJ2-1	few	TRBD1
TGTGCCAGTAGTATAGGCGGCGGGAGTTCTGAGACCCAGTACTTC	CASSIGGGSSETQYF	TRBV19	TRBJ2-5	few	TRBD2
TGTGCCAGGAGGGGCGCGGTAGCGGGAGACCCGGGCGCCAAAAACATTCAGTACTTC	CARRGAVAGDPGAKNIQYF	TRBV6-1	TRBJ2-4	many	TRBD2
TGTGCCAGCAGCCAAGATATGGTATGGTCCGACCAACAGGGAACTCCCTACGAGCAGTACTTC	CASSQDMVWSDQQGTPYEQYF	TRBV3-1	TRBJ2-7	few	-
TGTGCCAGCAGTGAAACAACCCTGGGACGGTTAAAAAACACTGAAGCTTTCTTT	CASSETTLGRLKNTEAFF	TRBV6-1	TRBJ1-1	once	-
TGTGCCAGCAGCCCAATGTCTCGGACCGGGGAGCTGTTTTTT	CASSPMSRTGELFF	TRBV7-6	TRBJ2-2	-	-
TGTGCCTGGAGTACTATCGACGGGGGCAATCAGCCCCAGCATTTT	CAWSTIDGGNQPQHF	TRBV30	TRBJ1-5	once	-
TGCGCCAGCAGCATCGACCCCTGGACAGAAGGGACCCAGTACTTC	CASSIDPWTEGTQYF	TRBV5-1	TRBJ2-5	-	-
TGTGCCAGTAGTATGATGACTGGGGGCGAGCAGTACTTC	CASSMMTGGEQYF	TRBV19	TRBJ2-7	few	-
TGTGCCAGCAGCGTAGGCGCGGGACCAGCCTACGAGCAGTACTTC	CASSVGAGPAYEQYF	TRBV9	TRBJ2-7	few	-